The sequence of this T cell receptor (beta chain) was determined in a study of T cells in women clearing cervical HPV infection. Here immunoSEQ multiplex PCR was the method, and the copy in TCRdb shows in-frame clones only, minus some. This listing includes under 50,000 clones. What was sequenced was blood buffy coat. The receptor's source is a woman aged 18 to 75 with a cervical HPV16 infection that either progressed to CIN3+ or cleared (not recorded which).

The covered CDR3 bases are TGTGCCAGCAGCTTCACGGGAGTAGGGGATACC. Its protein is CASSFTGVGDT. The whole CDR3 reads CASSFTGVGDTYTF. The genes are TRBV7-2 and TRBJ1-2; D is perhaps TRBD1 (5 bases). The read is 3 residues too short to cover the CDR3 end, so that end is filled in from the germline J gene. CDR1 and CDR2 from the germline V gene are SGHTA and FQGNSA. This CDR3 is 14 amino acids long.